The 15 T cell receptor beta chains given below trace back to one sample, sequenced in a study of T cell responses to AZD1222 COVID-19 vaccine. TCRdb's table, derived via immunoSEQ multiplex PCR, lists solely in-frame clones and lacks some. The sample comprises about 170,000 clones, 87% of which are singletons, and roughly 0.98% rests with the top ten. The source material was peripheral blood, sampled 28 days after the second AZD1222 dose. These TCRs come from an adult who received the AZD1222 COVID-19 vaccine.

The chain couples TRBV7-9 to TRBJ1-5; D may be TRBD1 (6 bases). Per the germline V gene, CDR1 is SEHNR and CDR2 is FQNEAQ (reference sequence). This CDR3 comprises 14 residues. V dropped 4 bases and J dropped 7 bases, with 14 bases sitting between them. The CDR3 DNA reads TGTGCCAGCAGCTCAGGGGCGGGAGGCCAGCCCCAGCATTTT. Encoded protein: CASSSGAGGQPQHF.

For the CDR3, the DNA is TGTGCCAGTAGTACCGAAACAGGGTTCTGGACTGAAGCTTTCTTT. Translated: CASSTETGFWTEAFF. The chain employs TRBV19 and TRBJ1-1; maybe TRBD1 (6 bases). In germline, CDR1 is LNHDA, CDR2 SQIVND (reference sequence). The V and J ends lost 4 bases and 5 bases respectively, with 17 bases between them. The CDR3 length is 15 residues.

The chain employs TRBV15 and TRBJ2-7; D uncertain. Between the trimmed V and J ends, which lost 0 bases and 5 bases, there was a span of 11 bases. CDR1 is LNHNV and CDR2 is YYDKDF in the germline V gene (reference sequence). There are 14 residues in the CDR3. CDR3 in amino acids: CATSRDSGSHEQYF. DNA for the CDR3: TGTGCCACCAGCAGAGATAGTGGGTCCCACGAGCAGTACTTC.

The rearrangement links TRBV5-5 to TRBJ2-1; D perhaps matches TRBD1 (5 bases). CDR1 and CDR2 from the germline V gene are SGHKS and YYEKEE (reference sequence). The V end lost 5 bases, the J end lost 4 bases, and 16 bases lay between the germline ends. The CDR3 runs 15 residues. The DNA for the CDR3 is TGTGCCAGCAGTCACGACAGCCCAGGTTACAATGAGCAGTTCTTC. It is translated as CASSHDSPGYNEQFF.

For the CDR3, the DNA is TGTGCCAGCAGCCCCTTGGCGGGACTCCACGAGCAGTACTTC. Translation gives CASSPLAGLHEQYF. The chain is built from TRBV21-1 and TRBJ2-7; TRBD2 is the table's D call and was not checked against the DNA. TRBV21-1 constitutes a pseudogene. The CDR3 extends over 14 amino acids.

About this clone: Distinct nucleotide sequences in the sample also encode this CDR3. The chain is built from TRBV5-4 and TRBJ2-6; D not certain. This CDR3 spans 13 amino acids. Between the trimmed V and J ends, which lost 4 bases and 1 base, there was a span of 3 bases. Germline CDR1 and CDR2: SGHNT and YYREEE (reference sequence). CDR3 residues: CASSLSGANVLTF. Here the CDR3 DNA reads TGTGCCAGCAGCCTGTCTGGGGCCAACGTCCTGACTTTC.

The rearrangement uses TRBV9 and TRBJ1-4, with D perhaps matching TRBD1 (5 bases). Germline assignment: CDR1 SGDLS and CDR2 YYNGEE. V was cut by 0 bases and J by 8 bases, with 14 bases left in between. The CDR3 is 15 amino acids. The CDR3 sequence: CASSVGFGGGEKLFF. The CDR3 DNA sequence: TGTGCCAGCAGCGTAGGCTTCGGGGGAGGGGAAAAACTGTTTTTT.

This rearrangement joins TRBV16 to TRBJ1-2; D gene unclear. The ends were cut back, 7 bases at V and 3 bases at J, with 18 bases in the middle. This CDR3 contains 15 residues. The germline gives CDR1 KGHSY, CDR2 FQNENV. CDR3 amino acids: CASTQMGYLDYGYTF. The CDR3 bases are TGTGCCAGCACCCAGATGGGGTATTTGGACTATGGCTACACCTTC.

The chain is built from TRBV27 and TRBJ2-3; 12 bases line up with TRBD1. CDR3 length: 15 amino acids. V lost 4 bases and J lost 6; bases outside the gene matches: 5. Germline CDR1 is MNHEY and CDR2 is SMNVEV (reference sequence). CDR3 residues: CASSSGQGASDTQYF. As DNA, the CDR3 is TGTGCCAGCAGTTCGGGACAGGGGGCCTCGGATACGCAGTATTTT.

The chain uses TRBV5-4 and TRBJ1-6, with D unclear. CDR3 length: 13 residues. The germline CDR1 and CDR2 sequences are SGHNT and YYREEE (reference sequence). V lost 0 bases and J lost 6, with 4 bases in between. CDR3 bases: TGTGCCAGCAGCTTGGGGCCTAATTCACCCCTCCACTTT. This encodes CASSLGPNSPLHF.

V gene TRBV6-2 or TRBV6-3 combines with J gene TRBJ1-4, with 7 bases that match TRBD1. The CDR3 covers 14 residues. The germline gives CDR1 MNHEY, CDR2 SVGEGT. V lost 2 bases to trimming and J lost 5 bases; unmatched junction nucleotides: 2. The CDR3 region is CASSYRDRNEKLFF. The CDR3 nucleotides are TGTGCCAGCAGTTACAGGGACAGAAATGAAAAACTGTTTTTT.

The chain joins TRBV3-1 (or the pseudogene TRBV3-2) to TRBJ2-2; D is unresolved. Trimming cost V 1 base and J 1 base, with 10 bases left between them. Germline CDR1 reads LGHDT; CDR2 reads YNNKEL (reference sequence). The CDR3 is made up of 16 amino acids. The CDR3 bases are TGTGCCAGCAGCCAAGGGGGAAGGCTGAACACCGGGGAGCTGTTTTTT. Protein product: CASSQGGRLNTGELFF.

A note on this clone: It is unclear where the CDR3 begins or ends on the DNA, so no DNA is shown, and the CDR3 is as TCRdb lists it. The chain joins TRBV21-1 to TRBJ2-2; TRBD2, the D gene given by the table, was not confirmed from the DNA. TRBV21-1 is a pseudogene. The CDR3 is made up of 18 amino acids, end residues included. CDR3 protein: CASRIRVGGGANTGELFF.

CDR3 region: CASSEVDTYEQYF. The CDR3 DNA reads as TGCGCCAGCAGTGAGGTGGATACCTACGAGCAGTACTTC. The chain has TRBV10-1 and TRBJ2-7; D unclear. CDR3 length: 13 residues. CDR1 is WNHNN, CDR2 SYGVQD, per germline (reference sequence). The V end lost 2 bases, the J end lost 2 bases, and 7 bases lay between the germline ends.

The chain combines TRBV19 with TRBJ1-1; possibly TRBD1 for D (5 bases). The V gene lost 1 base and the J gene lost 1 base, with 7 bases spanning the gap. CDR1 and CDR2 (germline): LNHDA, SQIVND (reference sequence). The CDR3 has 14 residues. CDR3 sequence reads: CASSIGQSNTEAFF. DNA for the CDR3: TGTGCCAGTAGTATAGGACAGTCGAACACTGAAGCTTTCTTT.